The source of this T cell receptor (beta chain) is a study of cytomegalovirus exposure and HLA in healthy donors. V trimming: 0 bases; J trimming: 5 bases; junction bases outside the gene matches: 7. CDR3 length: 16 residues. Germline V gene data show CDR1 as SGHKS and CDR2 as YYEKEE (reference sequence). Primers included in the PCR were 60 Vbeta and 13 Jbeta primers. Sequenced by immunoSEQ multiplex PCR; TCRdb stores in-frame clones only, minus some. In the table there are more than 85,000 clones, over 70% of which are singletons. The receptor was derived from a male donor in good health and CMV-seronegative. The specimen sequenced was PBMCs. The gene calls are TRBV5-5 and TRBJ2-1; TRBD2 agrees at 8 bases. The CDR3 DNA sequence: TGTGCCAGCAGCTTGGTCCCCCGGGAGGGGGACAATGAGCAGTTCTTC. Amino acid sequence: CASSLVPREGDNEQFF.